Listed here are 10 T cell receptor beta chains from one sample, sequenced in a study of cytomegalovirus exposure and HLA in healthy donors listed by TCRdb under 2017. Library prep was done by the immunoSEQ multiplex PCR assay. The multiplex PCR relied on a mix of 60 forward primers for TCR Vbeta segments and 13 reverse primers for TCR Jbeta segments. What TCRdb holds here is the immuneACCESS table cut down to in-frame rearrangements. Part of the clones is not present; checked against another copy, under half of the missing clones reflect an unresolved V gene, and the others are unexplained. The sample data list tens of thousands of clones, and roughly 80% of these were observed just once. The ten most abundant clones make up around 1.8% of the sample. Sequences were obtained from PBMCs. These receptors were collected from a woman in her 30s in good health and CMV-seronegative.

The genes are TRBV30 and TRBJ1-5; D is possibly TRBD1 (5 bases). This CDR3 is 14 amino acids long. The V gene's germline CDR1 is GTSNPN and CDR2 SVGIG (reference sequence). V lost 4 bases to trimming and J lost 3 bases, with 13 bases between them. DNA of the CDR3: TGTGCCTGGACCCCCCAACAGGCCAATCAGCCCCAGCATTTT. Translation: CAWTPQQANQPQHF.

The DNA for the CDR3 is TGTGCCAGCAGCCGACTAGCGGGAGGGCCTGATACGCAGTATTTT. The encoded protein is CASSRLAGGPDTQYF. The rearrangement joins TRBV7-3 to TRBJ2-3; 14 bases are a match to TRBD2. The V gene end was trimmed by 5 bases and the J gene end by 6 bases; junction bases not matched to a gene: 4. Germline-derived CDR1 and CDR2 are SGHTA and FQGTGA. This CDR3 spans 15 amino acids.

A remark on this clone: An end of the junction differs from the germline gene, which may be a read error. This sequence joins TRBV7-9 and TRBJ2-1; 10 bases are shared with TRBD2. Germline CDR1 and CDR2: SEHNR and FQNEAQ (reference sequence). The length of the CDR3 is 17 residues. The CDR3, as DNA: TGTTCCAGCATCCAATTAGGGACTAGCGCTCTATACAATGAGCAGTTCTTC. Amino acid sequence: CSSIQLGTSALYNEQFF. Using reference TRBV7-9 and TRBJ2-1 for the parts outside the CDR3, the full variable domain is DTGVSQNPRHKITKRGQNVTFRCDPISEHNRLYWYRQTLGQGPEFLTYFQNEAQLEKSRLLSDRFSAERPKGSFSTLEIQRTEQGDSAMYLCSSIQLGTSALYNEQFFGPGTRLTVL.

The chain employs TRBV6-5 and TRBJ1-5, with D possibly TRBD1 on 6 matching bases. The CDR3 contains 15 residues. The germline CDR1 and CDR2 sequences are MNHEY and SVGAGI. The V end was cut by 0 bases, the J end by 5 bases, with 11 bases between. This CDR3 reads CASSYSNRVDQPQHF. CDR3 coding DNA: TGTGCCAGCAGTTACTCGAACAGGGTAGATCAGCCCCAGCATTTT.

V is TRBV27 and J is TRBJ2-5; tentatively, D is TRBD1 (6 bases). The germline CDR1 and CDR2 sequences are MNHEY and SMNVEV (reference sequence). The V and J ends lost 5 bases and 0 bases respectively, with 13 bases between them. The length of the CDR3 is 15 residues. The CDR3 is CASSLSQGYQETQYF. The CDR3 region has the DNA TGTGCCAGCAGTCTGTCCCAGGGGTACCAAGAGACCCAGTACTTC.

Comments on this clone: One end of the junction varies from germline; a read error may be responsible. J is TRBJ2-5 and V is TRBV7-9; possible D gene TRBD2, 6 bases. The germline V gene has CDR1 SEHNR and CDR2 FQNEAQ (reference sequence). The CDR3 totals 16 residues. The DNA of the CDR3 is TGTTCCAGCACCAAACTAGCAGCCCTTTGGGGAGAGACCCAGTACTTC. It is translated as CSSTKLAALWGETQYF. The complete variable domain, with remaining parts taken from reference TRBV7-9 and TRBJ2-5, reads DTGVSQNPRHKITKRGQNVTFRCDPISEHNRLYWYRQTLGQGPEFLTYFQNEAQLEKSRLLSDRFSAERPKGSFSTLEIQRTEQGDSAMYLCSSTKLAALWGETQYFGPGTRLLVL.

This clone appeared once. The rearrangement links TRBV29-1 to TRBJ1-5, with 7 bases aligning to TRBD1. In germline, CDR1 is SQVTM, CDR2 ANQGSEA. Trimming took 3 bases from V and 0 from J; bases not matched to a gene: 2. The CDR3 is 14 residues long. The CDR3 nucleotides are TGCAGCGTTGAGACAGGGAATAGCAATCAGCCCCAGCATTTT. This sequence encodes CSVETGNSNQPQHF.

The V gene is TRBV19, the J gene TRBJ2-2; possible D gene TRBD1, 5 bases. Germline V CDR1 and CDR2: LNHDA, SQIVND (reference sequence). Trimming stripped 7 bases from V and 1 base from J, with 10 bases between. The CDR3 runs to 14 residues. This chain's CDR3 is CASNPTGNTGELFF. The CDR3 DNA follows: TGTGCCAGTAACCCAACAGGGAACACCGGGGAGCTGTTTTTT.

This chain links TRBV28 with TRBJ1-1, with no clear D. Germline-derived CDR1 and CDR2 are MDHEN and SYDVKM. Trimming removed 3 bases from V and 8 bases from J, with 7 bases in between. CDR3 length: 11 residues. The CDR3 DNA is TGTGCCAGCAGTTTGCGGCGAGAAGCTTTCTTT. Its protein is CASSLRREAFF.

DNA for the CDR3: TGTGCCAGCAGAAGCCAGGGTACTGGAAACACCATATATTTT. Its protein is CASRSQGTGNTIYF. The chain carries TRBV5-5 and TRBJ1-3; maybe TRBD1 (5 bases). The length of the CDR3 is 14 residues. With 5 bases removed from V and 2 bases from J, the gap between germline ends came to 11 bases. Germline V gene data show CDR1 as SGHKS and CDR2 as YYEKEE (reference sequence).